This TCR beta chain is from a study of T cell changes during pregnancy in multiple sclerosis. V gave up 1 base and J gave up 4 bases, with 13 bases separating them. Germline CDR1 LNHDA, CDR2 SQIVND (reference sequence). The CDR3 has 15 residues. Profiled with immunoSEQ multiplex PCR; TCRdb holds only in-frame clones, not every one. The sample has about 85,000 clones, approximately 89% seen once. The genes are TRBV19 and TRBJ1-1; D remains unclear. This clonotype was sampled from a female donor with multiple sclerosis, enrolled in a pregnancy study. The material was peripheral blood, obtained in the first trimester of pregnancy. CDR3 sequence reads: CASSIVLGVGTEAFF. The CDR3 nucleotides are TGTGCCAGTAGTATAGTTCTTGGAGTGGGCACTGAAGCTTTCTTT.